This TCR beta chain was retrieved from a study of OX40 agonist ivuxolimab in advanced cancers. Points on this clone: The antigen is undetermined.

Study-level results: Undetermined was the antigen specificity of the expanded peripheral T cells.

The CDR3 extends over 15 amino acids. Trimming shortened V by 5 bases and J by 0 bases, and 10 bases separated the two germline ends. Germline V gives CDR1 SEHNR, CDR2 FQNEAQ (reference sequence). Libraries were prepared by immunoSEQ multiplex PCR; TCRdb keeps only in-frame clonotypes and omits some of them. This sample yields roughly 59,000 clones, of which 88% are seen a single time; approximately 4.7% belongs to the top ten. This receptor was identified in an adult with an advanced solid tumor such as melanoma, head and neck, liver or kidney cancer. The source was CD4+ or CD8+ T cells sorted from blood, collected in a trial of the OX40 agonist ivuxolimab. The rearrangement joins TRBV7-9 to TRBJ2-2; D is undetermined. The CDR3 here is CASSLDISNTGELFF. In DNA, the CDR3 is TGTGCCAGCAGCCTCGACATTTCGAACACCGGGGAGCTGTTTTTT.